This TCR beta chain appears in the sequencing data of a study of blood T cell repertoires in COVID-19. Background on the study: PBMCs, B-cell-depleted T cells, or T cells provided the cDNA or gDNA that made up the material.

The germline gives CDR1 SNHLY, CDR2 FYNNEI. CDR3 length: 14 amino acids. With V trimmed by 6 bases and J by 2 bases, 4 bases remained unmatched. How the authors handled the data: It was from reference gene primer amplification that nucleated cell counts were estimated. Here immunoSEQ multiplex PCR was the method, and the copy in TCRdb shows in-frame clones only, minus some. Clone size and V and J calls were adopted from that table, with D and trimming inferred from the DNA. The table has about 48,000 clones, 80% to 90% seen once. Sequences were obtained from peripheral blood. The genes are TRBV2 and TRBJ1-2; 9 positions agree with TRBD1. This TCR derives from a human donor in a cohort sampled during active COVID-19. The donor label of this sample is uncertain. CDR3 sequence: CASSNRGQNYGYTF. CDR3 sequence (DNA): TGTGCCAGCAGCAACAGGGGGCAGAACTATGGCTACACCTTC.